This T cell receptor beta chain was observed in a study of cytomegalovirus exposure and HLA in healthy donors. As concerns this clone: What it binds is not known.

13 Jbeta primers and 60 Vbeta primers were used for the PCR. Data came from immunoSEQ multiplex PCR; TCRdb stores just in-frame clones and leaves some out. The sample gives 100,000 to 150,000 clones, roughly 82% of which show up once; approximately 13% is in the top ten. Whole-study results and caveats: A later analysis linked a missense variant in DCLRE1C to the trimming of TCR beta V and J genes.

Input material: PBMCs. This sequence was found in an older woman in good health and CMV-seropositive.

The CDR3 reads CASSLKVQGQTYNEQFF. The CDR3 coding sequence is TGTGCCAGCAGCCTAAAAGTACAGGGACAAACCTACAATGAGCAGTTCTTC. The chain has TRBV7-6 and TRBJ2-1, with a weak D call TRBD1 (6 bases). The V gene lost 5 bases and the J gene lost 2 bases, with 19 bases spanning the gap. Germline loops: CDR1 SGHVS, CDR2 FNYEAQ. This CDR3 has 17 amino acids.